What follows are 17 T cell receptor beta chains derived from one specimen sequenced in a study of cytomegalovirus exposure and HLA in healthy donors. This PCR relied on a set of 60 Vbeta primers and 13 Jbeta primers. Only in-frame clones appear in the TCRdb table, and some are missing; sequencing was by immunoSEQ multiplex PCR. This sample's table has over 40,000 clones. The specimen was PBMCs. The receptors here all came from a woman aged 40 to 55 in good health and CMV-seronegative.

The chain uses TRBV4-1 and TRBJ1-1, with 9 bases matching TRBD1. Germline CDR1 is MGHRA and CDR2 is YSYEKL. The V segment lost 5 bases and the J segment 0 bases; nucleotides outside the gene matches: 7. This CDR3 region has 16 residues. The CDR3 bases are TGCGCCAGCAGCGAACCGGGACAGGGCCTGAACACTGAAGCTTTCTTT. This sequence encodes CASSEPGQGLNTEAFF.

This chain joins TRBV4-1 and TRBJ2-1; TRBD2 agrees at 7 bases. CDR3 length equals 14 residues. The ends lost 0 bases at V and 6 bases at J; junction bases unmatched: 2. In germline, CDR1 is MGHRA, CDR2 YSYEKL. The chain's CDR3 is CASSQERLANEQFF. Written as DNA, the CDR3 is TGCGCCAGCAGCCAAGAAAGACTAGCCAATGAGCAGTTCTTC.

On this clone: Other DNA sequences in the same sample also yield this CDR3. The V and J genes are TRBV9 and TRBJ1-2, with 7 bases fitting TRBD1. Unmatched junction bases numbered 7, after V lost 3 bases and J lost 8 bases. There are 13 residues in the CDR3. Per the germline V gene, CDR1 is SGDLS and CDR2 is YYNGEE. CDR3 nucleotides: TGTGCCAGCAGCGCCAAGACAGGGTCCGGCTACACCTTC. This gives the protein CASSAKTGSGYTF.

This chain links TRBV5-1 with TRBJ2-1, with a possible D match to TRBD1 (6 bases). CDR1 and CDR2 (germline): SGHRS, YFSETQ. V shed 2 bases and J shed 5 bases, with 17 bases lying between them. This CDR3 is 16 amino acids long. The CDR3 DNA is TGCGCCAGCAGCTTAGACAGGCCTGGACCCGACAATGAGCAGTTCTTC. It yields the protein CASSLDRPGPDNEQFF.

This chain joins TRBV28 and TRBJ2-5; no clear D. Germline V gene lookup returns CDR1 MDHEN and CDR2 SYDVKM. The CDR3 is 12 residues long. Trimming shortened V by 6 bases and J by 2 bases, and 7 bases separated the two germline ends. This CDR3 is CASRRRQETQYF. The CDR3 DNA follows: TGTGCCAGCAGGCGGCGTCAAGAGACCCAGTACTTC.

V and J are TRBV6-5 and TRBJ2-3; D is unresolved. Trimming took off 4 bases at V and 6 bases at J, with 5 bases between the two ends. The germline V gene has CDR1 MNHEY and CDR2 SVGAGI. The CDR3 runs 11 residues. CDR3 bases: TGTGCCAGCAGTTTGTCTGATACGCAGTATTTT. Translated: CASSLSDTQYF.

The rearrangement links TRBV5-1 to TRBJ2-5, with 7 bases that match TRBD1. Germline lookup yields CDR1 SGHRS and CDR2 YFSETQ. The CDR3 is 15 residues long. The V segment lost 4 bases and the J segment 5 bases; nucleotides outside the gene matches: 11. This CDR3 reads CASSGGRDSVETQYF. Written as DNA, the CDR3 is TGCGCCAGCAGCGGGGGCCGGGACAGCGTGGAGACCCAGTACTTC.

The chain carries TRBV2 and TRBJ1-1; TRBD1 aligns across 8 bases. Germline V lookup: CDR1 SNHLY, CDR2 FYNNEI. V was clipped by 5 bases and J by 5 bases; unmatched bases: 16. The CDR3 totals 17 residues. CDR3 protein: CASSIQVPLQGGTEAFF. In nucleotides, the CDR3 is TGTGCCAGCAGTATACAAGTGCCCCTACAGGGGGGTACTGAAGCTTTCTTT.

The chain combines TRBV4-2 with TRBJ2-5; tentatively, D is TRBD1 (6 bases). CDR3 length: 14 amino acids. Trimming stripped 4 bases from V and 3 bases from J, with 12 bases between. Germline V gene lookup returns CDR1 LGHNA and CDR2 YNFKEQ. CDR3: CASSRRQVEETQYF. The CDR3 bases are TGTGCCAGCAGCCGTAGACAGGTCGAAGAGACCCAGTACTTC.

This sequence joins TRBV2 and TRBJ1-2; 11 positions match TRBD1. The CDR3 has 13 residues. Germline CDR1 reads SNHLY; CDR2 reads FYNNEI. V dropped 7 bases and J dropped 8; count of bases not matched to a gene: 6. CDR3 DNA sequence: TGTGCCAGCACCCGGGACAGGGGGGACGGCTACACCTTC. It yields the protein CASTRDRGDGYTF.

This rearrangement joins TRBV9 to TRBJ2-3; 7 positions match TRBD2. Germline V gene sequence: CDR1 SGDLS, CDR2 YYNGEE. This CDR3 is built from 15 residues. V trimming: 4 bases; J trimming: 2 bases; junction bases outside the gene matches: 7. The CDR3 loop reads CASSPGLSHTDTQYF. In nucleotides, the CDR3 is TGTGCCAGCAGCCCGGGACTATCCCACACAGATACGCAGTATTTT.

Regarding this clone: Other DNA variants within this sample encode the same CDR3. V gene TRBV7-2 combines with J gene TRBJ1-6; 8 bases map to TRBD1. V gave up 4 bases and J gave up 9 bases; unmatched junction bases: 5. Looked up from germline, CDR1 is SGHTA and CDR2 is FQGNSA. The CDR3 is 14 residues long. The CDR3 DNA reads TGTGCCAGCAGCTCGGGACAGGAAGGTTCACCCCTCCACTTT. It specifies CASSSGQEGSPLHF.

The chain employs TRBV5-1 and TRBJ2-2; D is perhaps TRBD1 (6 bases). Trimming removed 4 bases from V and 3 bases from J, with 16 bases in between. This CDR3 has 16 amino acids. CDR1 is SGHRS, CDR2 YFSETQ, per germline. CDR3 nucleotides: TGCGCCAGCAGCACCGGACAGTTTAGTGACACCGGGGAGCTGTTTTTT. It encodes CASSTGQFSDTGELFF.

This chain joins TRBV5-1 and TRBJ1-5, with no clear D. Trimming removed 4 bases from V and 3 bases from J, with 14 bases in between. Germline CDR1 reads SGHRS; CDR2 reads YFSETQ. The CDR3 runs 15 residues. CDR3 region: CASSPDGLLNQPQHF. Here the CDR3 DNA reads TGCGCCAGCAGCCCCGACGGACTCCTCAATCAGCCCCAGCATTTT.

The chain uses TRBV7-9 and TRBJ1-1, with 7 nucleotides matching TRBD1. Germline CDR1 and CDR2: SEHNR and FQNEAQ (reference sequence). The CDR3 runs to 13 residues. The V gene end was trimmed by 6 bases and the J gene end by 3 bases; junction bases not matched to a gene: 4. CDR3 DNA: TGTGCCAGCAGACAGGACAGGCACACTGAAGCTTTCTTT. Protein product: CASRQDRHTEAFF.

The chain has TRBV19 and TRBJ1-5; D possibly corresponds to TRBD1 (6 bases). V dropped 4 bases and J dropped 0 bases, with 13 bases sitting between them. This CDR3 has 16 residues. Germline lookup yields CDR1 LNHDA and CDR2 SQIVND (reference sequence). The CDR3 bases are TGTGCCAGTAGTACAGAGGGGGGATTTAGCAATCAGCCCCAGCATTTT. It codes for CASSTEGGFSNQPQHF. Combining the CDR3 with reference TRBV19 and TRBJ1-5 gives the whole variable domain DGGITQSPKYLFRKEGQNVTLSCEQNLNHDAMYWYRQDPGQGLRLIYYSQIVNDFQKGDIAEGYSVSREKKESFPLTVTSAQKNPTAFYLCASSTEGGFSNQPQHFGDGTRLSIL.

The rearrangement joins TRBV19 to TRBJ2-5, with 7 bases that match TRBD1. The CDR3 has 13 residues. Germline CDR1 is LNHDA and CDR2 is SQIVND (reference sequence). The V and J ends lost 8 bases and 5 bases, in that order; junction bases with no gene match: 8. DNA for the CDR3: TGTGCCAGTGGGGACAGCTCCCTTGAGACCCAGTACTTC. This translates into CASGDSSLETQYF.